These T cell receptor beta chains were read from a single sample in a study of blood T cell repertoires in COVID-19. This table comes from immunoSEQ multiplex PCR, and its TCRdb copy is limited to in-frame clones, with some not included. This table holds some 220,000 clones, around 80% found once. Sequencing input: peripheral blood. Source of these receptors: a woman aged 70-85 years with acute or convalescent COVID-19. Both conserved end residues are part of each CDR3. A D gene is named only where the DNA matches it firmly. Size tells how often a clone was seen (once, few, many) or the class of an expanded clone, and some rows leave it out.

J	D	V	length	size	CDR3	DNA
TRBJ2-7	TRBD1	TRBV6-2/TRBV6-3	13	NA	CASSYDRGVEQYF	TGTGCCAGCAGTTACGACAGGGGCGTCGAGCAGTACTTC
TRBJ2-1	TRBD2	TRBV27	16	NA	CASTSGGYYSYNEQFF	TGTGCCAGCACGAGCGGGGGGTACTACTCCTACAATGAGCAGTTCTTC
TRBJ2-3	NA	TRBV5-1	15	NA	CASSLDTSRTDTQYF	TGCGCCAGCAGCTTGGACACTAGCCGCACAGATACGCAGTATTTT
TRBJ2-2	TRBD2	TRBV6-1	19	NA	CASSEARRGGLIHTGELFF	TGTGCCAGCAGTGAAGCTAGGCGGGGGGGCCTCATTCACACCGGGGAGCTGTTTTTT
TRBJ2-3	TRBD1	TRBV13	15	NA	CASSLVTGPTDTQYF	TGTGCCAGCAGCTTAGTGACAGGGCCCACAGATACGCAGTATTTT
TRBJ2-3	NA	TRBV15	15	NA	CATSRGGPNTDTQYF	TGTGCCACCAGCAGGGGGGGACCGAACACAGATACGCAGTATTTT
TRBJ2-4	TRBD1	TRBV4-1	18	NA	CASSRYLGQGVAANIQYF	TGCGCCAGCAGCCGATACTTGGGACAGGGGGTAGCCGCAAACATTCAGTACTTC
TRBJ2-2	NA	TRBV5-6	14	NA	CASSPEDYSGELFF	TGTGCCAGCAGCCCGGAGGACTACTCCGGGGAGCTGTTTTTT
TRBJ2-3	TRBD2	TRBV7-6	15	NA	CASSSGTSGTDTQYF	TGTGCCAGCAGCTCCGGGACTAGCGGCACAGATACGCAGTATTTT
TRBJ1-1	NA	TRBV15	17	NA	CATSRDPGGGTVTEAFF	TGTGCCACCAGCAGAGATCCCGGTGGGGGGACGGTTACTGAAGCTTTCTTT
TRBJ1-2	NA	TRBV6-6	16	NA	CASSSNTYPSLYGYTF	TGTGCCAGCAGTTCGAACACATACCCATCTCTCTATGGCTACACCTTC
TRBJ2-2	TRBD1	TRBV11-3	18	NA	CASSPGQGAPNNTGELFF	TGTGCCAGCAGCCCCGGACAGGGGGCCCCGAACAATACCGGGGAGCTGTTTTTT
TRBJ2-3	NA	TRBV3-1/TRBV3-2	17	NA	CASSQDYQGGGTDTQYF	TGTGCCAGCAGCCAAGATTATCAGGGGGGCGGCACAGATACGCAGTATTTT
TRBJ1-6	NA	TRBV21-1	14	NA	CASSKGGQGSPLHF	TGTGCCAGCAGCAAAGGCGGACAGGGATCACCCCTCCACTTT
TRBJ2-5	TRBD2	TRBV9	14	NA	CASSPRRGQETQYF	TGTGCCAGCAGCCCTAGGCGGGGGCAAGAGACCCAGTACTTC
TRBJ1-1	TRBD1	TRBV7-9	13	NA	CASSLRDRGEAFF	TGTGCCAGCAGCTTAAGGGACAGGGGGGAGGCTTTCTTT
TRBJ1-5	TRBD1	TRBV30	16	NA	CAWSVNQGASNQPQHF	TGTGCCTGGAGTGTAAACCAGGGGGCGAGCAATCAGCCCCAGCATTTT
TRBJ2-5	TRBD1	TRBV2	14	NA	CASSWGTVQETQYF	TGTGCCAGCAGTTGGGGGACAGTCCAAGAGACCCAGTACTTC
TRBJ2-3	TRBD2	TRBV7-8	15	once	CASSLGLAYTDTQYF	TGTGCCAGCAGCTTGGGACTAGCTTACACAGATACGCAGTATTTT
TRBJ2-2	NA	TRBV7-3	14	NA	CASSFGSNTGELFF	TGTGCCAGCAGCTTCGGTTCGAACACCGGGGAGCTGTTTTTT
TRBJ2-3	NA	TRBV3-1/TRBV3-2	15	once	CASSQEGGSTDTQYF	TGTGCCAGCAGCCAAGAGGGGGGAAGCACAGATACGCAGTATTTT
TRBJ1-5	NA	TRBV5-4	14	NA	CASSEGGVNQPQHF	TGTGCCAGCTCAGAGGGGGGGGTCAATCAGCCCCAGCATTTT
TRBJ2-3	NA	TRBV6-2/TRBV6-3	15	NA	CASSYSEESTDTQYF	TGTGCCAGCAGTTACTCTGAGGAGAGCACAGATACGCAGTATTTT
TRBJ2-1	TRBD2	TRBV5-6	15	NA	CASSLSGGAFNEQFF	TGTGCCAGCAGCCTAAGCGGGGGGGCCTTCAATGAGCAGTTCTTC
TRBJ1-1	NA	TRBV7-2	14	NA	CASSLERQGTEAFF	TGTGCCAGCAGCTTAGAAAGGCAGGGAACTGAAGCTTTCTTT
TRBJ2-6	NA	TRBV27	16	NA	CASRSDGSSGANVLTF	TGTGCCAGCAGGTCCGACGGGAGCTCTGGGGCCAACGTCCTGACTTTC
TRBJ1-1	TRBD1	TRBV3-1/TRBV3-2	15	NA	CASSQGEYRGTEAFF	TGTGCCAGCAGCCAAGGGGAGTACAGGGGCACTGAAGCTTTCTTT
TRBJ2-7	TRBD1	TRBV24-1	15	NA	CATSDYRGETYEQYF	TGTGCCACCAGTGACTACAGGGGAGAGACCTACGAGCAGTACTTC
TRBJ2-7	NA	TRBV24-1	15	once	CATSDLEERAHEQYF	TGTGCCACCAGTGATTTGGAGGAGCGGGCCCACGAGCAGTACTTC
TRBJ2-5	TRBD1	TRBV19	16	NA	CASTHWDRGGQETQYF	TGTGCCAGTACCCACTGGGACAGGGGAGGGCAAGAGACCCAGTACTTC
TRBJ2-5	NA	TRBV12-3/TRBV12-4	13	NA	CASSFSGQETQYF	TGTGCCAGCAGTTTCTCAGGGCAAGAGACCCAGTACTTC
TRBJ1-1	NA	TRBV18	13	NA	CASSPGGNTEAFF	TGTGCCAGCTCACCGGGGGGGAACACTGAAGCTTTCTTT
TRBJ2-5	NA	TRBV7-9	16	NA	CASEPGRTGAQETQYF	TGTGCCAGCGAACCCGGGAGGACGGGGGCCCAAGAGACCCAGTACTTC
TRBJ1-5	TRBD1	TRBV19	18	many	CASSIGAHRGYSNQPQHF	TGTGCCAGTAGTATTGGGGCCCACAGGGGGTATAGCAATCAGCCCCAGCATTTT
TRBJ2-2	TRBD2	TRBV3-1/TRBV3-2	19	few	CASTHDSSSGGARTRPRPF	TGTGCCAGCACCCACGACTCATCTAGCGGGGGGGCTAGGACTAGACCTCGCCCTTTT
TRBJ2-1	TRBD1	TRBV24-1	15	few	CATSDPGTGYNEQFF	TGTGCCACCAGTGATCCAGGGACAGGGTACAATGAGCAGTTCTTC
TRBJ1-5	NA	TRBV28	14	NA	CASSFSEGTQPQHF	TGTGCCAGCAGTTTTAGCGAGGGAACCCAGCCCCAGCATTTT
TRBJ2-4	TRBD1	TRBV7-6	16	once	CASSFGPNGQGNIQYF	TGTGCCAGCAGCTTCGGCCCGAACGGACAGGGAAACATTCAGTACTTC
TRBJ2-5	TRBD1	TRBV6-5	15	NA	CASRPRPGGGETQYF	TGTGCCAGCAGGCCCCGGCCAGGGGGCGGAGAGACCCAGTACTTC
TRBJ2-2	NA	TRBV5-1	16	NA	CASSLEVVRGTGELFF	TGCGCCAGCAGCTTGGAGGTGGTCAGGGGCACCGGGGAGCTGTTTTTT
TRBJ2-3	TRBD2	TRBV6-6	16	NA	CASAERGGPNGDTQYF	TGTGCCAGCGCGGAGCGGGGGGGACCGAACGGGGATACGCAGTATTTT
TRBJ1-2	TRBD1	TRBV6-2/TRBV6-3	13	few	CASSPRTGYGYTF	TGTGCCAGCAGTCCCCGGACAGGGTATGGCTACACCTTC
TRBJ1-2	NA	TRBV6-5	14	once	CASGTPGQPYGYTF	TGTGCCAGCGGAACCCCCGGACAGCCCTATGGCTACACCTTC
TRBJ2-7	NA	TRBV5-8	13	NA	CASSLGSSYEQYF	TGTGCCAGCAGCTTGGGCAGCTCCTACGAGCAGTACTTC
TRBJ2-2	TRBD1	TRBV9	16	NA	CASSEPGTGVTGELFF	TGTGCCAGCAGCGAGCCTGGGACAGGGGTTACCGGGGAGCTGTTTTTT
TRBJ2-1	TRBD2	TRBV5-1	16	few	CASSPGTSGGAGEQFF	TGCGCCAGCAGCCCTGGGACTAGCGGGGGGGCAGGGGAGCAGTTCTTC
TRBJ1-6	TRBD1	TRBV2	15	NA	CASSEQGADNSPLHF	TGTGCCAGCAGTGAACAGGGGGCGGATAATTCACCCCTCCACTTT
TRBJ2-2	NA	TRBV30	14	few	CAWRLRGNTGELFF	TGTGCCTGGAGACTGCGGGGGAACACCGGGGAGCTGTTTTTT
TRBJ1-1	NA	TRBV5-4	13	NA	CATSLGQNTEAFF	TGTGCCACCAGCTTGGGGCAGAACACTGAAGCTTTCTTT
TRBJ2-2	NA	TRBV6-2/TRBV6-3	15	NA	CASSLRAANTGELFF	TGTGCCAGCAGTTTACGAGCGGCGAACACCGGGGAGCTGTTTTTT
TRBJ1-1	NA	TRBV19	15	NA	CASSILGAQNTEAFF	TGTGCCAGTAGTATTTTGGGGGCACAGAACACTGAAGCTTTCTTT
TRBJ2-2	TRBD2	TRBV19	14	few	CASSERGNTGELFF	TGTGCCAGTAGTGAGCGGGGGAACACCGGGGAGCTGTTTTTT
TRBJ2-3	TRBD2	TRBV18	16	NA	CASSLLTSAPTDTQYF	TGTGCCAGCTCACTTCTGACTAGCGCTCCAACAGATACGCAGTATTTT
TRBJ2-3	NA	TRBV5-4	14	NA	CASSVGTQGNTQYF	TGTGCCAGCAGCGTAGGGACTCAAGGAAATACGCAGTATTTT
TRBJ1-1	NA	TRBV5-5	15	NA	CASSLSHAKRTEAFF	TGTGCCAGCAGCTTATCCCACGCCAAGAGGACTGAAGCTTTCTTT